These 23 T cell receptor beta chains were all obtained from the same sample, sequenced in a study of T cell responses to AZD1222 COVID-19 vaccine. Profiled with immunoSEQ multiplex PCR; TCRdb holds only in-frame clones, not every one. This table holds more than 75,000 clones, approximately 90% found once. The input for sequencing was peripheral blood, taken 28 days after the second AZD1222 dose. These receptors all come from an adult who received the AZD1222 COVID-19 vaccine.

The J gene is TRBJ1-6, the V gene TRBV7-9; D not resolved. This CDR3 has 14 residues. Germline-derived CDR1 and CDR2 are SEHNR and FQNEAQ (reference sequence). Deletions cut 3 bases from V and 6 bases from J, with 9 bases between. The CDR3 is CASSFEVLNSPLHF. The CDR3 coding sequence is TGTGCCAGCAGCTTTGAGGTCCTTAATTCACCCCTCCACTTT.

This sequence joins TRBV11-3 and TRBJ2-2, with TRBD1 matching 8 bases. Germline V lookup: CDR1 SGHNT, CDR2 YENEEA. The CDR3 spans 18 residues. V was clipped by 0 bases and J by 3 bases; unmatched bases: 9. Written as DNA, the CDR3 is TGTGCCAGCAGCTTAGAACAGGGGGGTGTTGAGGACACCGGGGAGCTGTTTTTT. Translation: CASSLEQGGVEDTGELFF.

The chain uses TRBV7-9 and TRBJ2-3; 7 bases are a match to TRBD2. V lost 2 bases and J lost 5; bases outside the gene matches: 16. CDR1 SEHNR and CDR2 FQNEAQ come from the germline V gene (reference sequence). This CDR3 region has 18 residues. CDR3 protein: CASSLLAGGEIGLDTQYF. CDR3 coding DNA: TGTGCCAGCAGCTTACTCGCTGGGGGGGAGATAGGACTAGATACGCAGTATTTT.

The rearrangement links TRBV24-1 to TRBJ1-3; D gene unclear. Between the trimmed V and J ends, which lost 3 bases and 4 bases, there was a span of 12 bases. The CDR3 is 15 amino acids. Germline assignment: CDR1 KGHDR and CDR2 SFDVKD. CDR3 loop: CATSDPSTSGNTIYF. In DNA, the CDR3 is TGTGCCACCAGTGATCCCTCCACGTCAGGAAACACCATATATTTT.

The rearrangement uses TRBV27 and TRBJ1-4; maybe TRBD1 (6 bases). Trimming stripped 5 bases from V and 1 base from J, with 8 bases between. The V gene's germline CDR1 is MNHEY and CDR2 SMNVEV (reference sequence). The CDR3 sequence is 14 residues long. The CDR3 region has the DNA TGTGCCAGCAGTCTAGGGGGAACTAATGAAAAACTGTTTTTT. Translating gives CASSLGGTNEKLFF.

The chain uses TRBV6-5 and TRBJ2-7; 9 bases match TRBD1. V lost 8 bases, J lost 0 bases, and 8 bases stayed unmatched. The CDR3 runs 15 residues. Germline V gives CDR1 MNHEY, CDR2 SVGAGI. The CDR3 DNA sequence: TGTGCCAGCGAACCGGACAGGGGACGCTCCTACGAGCAGTACTTC. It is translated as CASEPDRGRSYEQYF.

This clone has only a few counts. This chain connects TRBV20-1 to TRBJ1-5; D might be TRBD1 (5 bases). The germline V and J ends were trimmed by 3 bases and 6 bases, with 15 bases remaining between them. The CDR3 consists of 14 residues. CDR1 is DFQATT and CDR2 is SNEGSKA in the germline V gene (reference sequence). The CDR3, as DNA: TGCAGTGCTAGTGGGAGGGGTGGGGCTCAGCCCCAGCATTTT. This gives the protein CSASGRGGAQPQHF.

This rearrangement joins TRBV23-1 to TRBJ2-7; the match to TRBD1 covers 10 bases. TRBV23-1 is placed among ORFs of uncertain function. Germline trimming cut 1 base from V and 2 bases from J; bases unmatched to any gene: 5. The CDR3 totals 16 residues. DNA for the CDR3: TGCGCCAGCAGTCAATTCAGGGACAGGGGTACCTACGAGCAGTACTTC. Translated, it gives CASSQFRDRGTYEQYF.

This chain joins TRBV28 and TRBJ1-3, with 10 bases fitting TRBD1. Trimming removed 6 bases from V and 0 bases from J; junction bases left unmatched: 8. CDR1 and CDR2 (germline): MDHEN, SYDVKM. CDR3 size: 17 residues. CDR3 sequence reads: CASSPGTGVNSGNTIYF. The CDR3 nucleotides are TGTGCCAGCAGCCCCGGGACAGGGGTTAACTCTGGAAACACCATATATTTT. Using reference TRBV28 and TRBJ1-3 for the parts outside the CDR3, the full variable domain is DVKVTQSSRYLVKRTGEKVFLECVQDMDHENMFWYRQDPGLGLRLIYFSYDVKMKEKGDIPEGYSVSREKKERFSLILESASTNQTSMYLCASSPGTGVNSGNTIYFGEGSWLTVV.

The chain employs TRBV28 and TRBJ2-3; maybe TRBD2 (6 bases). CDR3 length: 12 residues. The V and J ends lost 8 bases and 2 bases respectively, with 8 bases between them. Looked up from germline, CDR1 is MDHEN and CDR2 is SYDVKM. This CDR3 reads CASGGTTDTQYF. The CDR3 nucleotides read TGTGCCAGCGGCGGGACCACAGATACGCAGTATTTT.

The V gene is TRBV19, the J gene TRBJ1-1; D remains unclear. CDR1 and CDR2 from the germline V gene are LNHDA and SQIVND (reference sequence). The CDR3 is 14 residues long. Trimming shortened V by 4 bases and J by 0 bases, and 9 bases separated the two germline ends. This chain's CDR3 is CASSTIVVNTEAFF. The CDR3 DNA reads TGTGCCAGTAGTACCATCGTGGTGAACACTGAAGCTTTCTTT.

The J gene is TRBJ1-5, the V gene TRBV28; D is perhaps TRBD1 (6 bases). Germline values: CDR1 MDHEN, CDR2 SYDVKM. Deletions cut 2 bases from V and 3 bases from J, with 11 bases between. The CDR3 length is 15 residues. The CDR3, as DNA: TGTGCCAGCAGTTTAAGGCAGGGGTACAATCAGCCCCAGCATTTT. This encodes CASSLRQGYNQPQHF.

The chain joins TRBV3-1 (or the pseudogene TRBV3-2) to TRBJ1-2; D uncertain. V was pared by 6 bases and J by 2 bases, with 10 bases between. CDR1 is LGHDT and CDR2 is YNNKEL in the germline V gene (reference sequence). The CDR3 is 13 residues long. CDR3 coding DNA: TGTGCCAGCAGTAAGACCGCGAACTATGGCTACACCTTC. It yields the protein CASSKTANYGYTF.

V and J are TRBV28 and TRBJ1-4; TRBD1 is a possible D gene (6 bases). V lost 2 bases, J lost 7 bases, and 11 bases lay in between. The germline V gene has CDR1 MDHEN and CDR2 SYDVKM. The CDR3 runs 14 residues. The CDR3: CASSLQGIGEKLFF. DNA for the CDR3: TGTGCCAGCAGTTTACAGGGGATAGGTGAAAAACTGTTTTTT. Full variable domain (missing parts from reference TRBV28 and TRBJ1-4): DVKVTQSSRYLVKRTGEKVFLECVQDMDHENMFWYRQDPGLGLRLIYFSYDVKMKEKGDIPEGYSVSREKKERFSLILESASTNQTSMYLCASSLQGIGEKLFFGSGTQLSVL.

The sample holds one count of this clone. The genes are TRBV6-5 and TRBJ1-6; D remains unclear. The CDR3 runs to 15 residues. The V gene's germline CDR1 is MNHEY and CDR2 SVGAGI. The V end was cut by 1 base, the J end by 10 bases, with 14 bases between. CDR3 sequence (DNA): TGTGCCAGCAGTTACTATGTCGCAGGAAGCTCACCCCTCCACTTT. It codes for CASSYYVAGSSPLHF.

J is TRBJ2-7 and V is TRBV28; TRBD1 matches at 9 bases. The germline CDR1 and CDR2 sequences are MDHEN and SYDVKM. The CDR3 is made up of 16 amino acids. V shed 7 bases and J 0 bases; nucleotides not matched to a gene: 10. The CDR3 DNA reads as TGTGCCAGCAATGGGGGGGGGACAGGGCACTCCTACGAGCAGTACTTC. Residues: CASNGGGTGHSYEQYF.

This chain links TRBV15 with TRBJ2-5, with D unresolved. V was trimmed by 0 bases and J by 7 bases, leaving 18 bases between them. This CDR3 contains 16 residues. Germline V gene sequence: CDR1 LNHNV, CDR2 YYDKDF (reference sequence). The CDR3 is CATSRDQAVLPGTQYF. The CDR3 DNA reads TGTGCCACCAGCAGAGATCAGGCAGTCCTCCCGGGGACCCAGTACTTC.

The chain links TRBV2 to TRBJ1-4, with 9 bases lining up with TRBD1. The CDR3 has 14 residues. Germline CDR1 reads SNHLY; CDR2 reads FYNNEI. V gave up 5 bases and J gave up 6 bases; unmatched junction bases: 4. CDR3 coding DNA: TGTGCCAGCAGTAGGACAGGGGTATATGAAAAACTGTTTTTT. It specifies CASSRTGVYEKLFF.

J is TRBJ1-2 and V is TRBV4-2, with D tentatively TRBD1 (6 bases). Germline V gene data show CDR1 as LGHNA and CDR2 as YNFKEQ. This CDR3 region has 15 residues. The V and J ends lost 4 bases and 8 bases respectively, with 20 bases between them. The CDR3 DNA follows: TGTGCCAGCAGCCTCACAGGGACTCCGGGTCGCGGCTACACCTTC. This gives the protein CASSLTGTPGRGYTF.

The CDR3: CASSILAGETYQETQYF. CDR3 bases: TGTGCCAGCAGCATCCTAGCGGGGGAGACGTACCAAGAGACCCAGTACTTC. J is TRBJ2-5 and V is TRBV7-8, with TRBD2 matching over 10 bases. The CDR3 contains 17 residues. J gave up 0 bases and V 5 bases, and 9 bases lay outside the gene matches. CDR1 SGHVS and CDR2 FQNEAQ come from the germline V gene.

CDR3 sequence: CASRGPLTQYF. The CDR3 nucleotides are TGTGCCAGCAGGGGACCCTTGACCCAGTACTTC. The chain couples TRBV3-1 (or the pseudogene TRBV3-2) to TRBJ2-5; perhaps D is TRBD1 or TRBD2 (5 bases each). The V and J ends lost 6 bases and 7 bases respectively, with 9 bases between them. The CDR3 is 11 amino acids. CDR1 and CDR2 (germline): LGHDT, YNNKEL (reference sequence).

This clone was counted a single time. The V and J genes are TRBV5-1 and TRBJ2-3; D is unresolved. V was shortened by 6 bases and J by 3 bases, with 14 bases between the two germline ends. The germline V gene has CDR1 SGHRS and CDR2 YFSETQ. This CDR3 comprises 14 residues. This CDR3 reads CASTYEASTDTQYF. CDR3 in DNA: TGCGCCAGCACGTACGAGGCTTCGACAGATACGCAGTATTTT.

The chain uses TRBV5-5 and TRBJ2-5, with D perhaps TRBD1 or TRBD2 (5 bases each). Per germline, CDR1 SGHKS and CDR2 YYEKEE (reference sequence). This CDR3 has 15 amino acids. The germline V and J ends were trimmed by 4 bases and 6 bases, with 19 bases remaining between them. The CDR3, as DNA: TGTGCCAGCAGCACTGCCCAGAACTGGGGGAAGACCCAGTACTTC. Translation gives CASSTAQNWGKTQYF.